This entry concerns a single T cell receptor beta chain. This entry comes from a study of shared clonotypes between healthy human individuals. Caucasian adults residing in Nashville, Tennessee made up all the donors. CD4+ cell separation produced CD45RA+ naive and CD45RA-negative memory subsets. Unmatched junction bases numbered 9, after V lost 7 bases and J lost 5 bases. The CDR3 sequence is 14 residues long. The germline V gene has CDR1 SQVTM and CDR2 ANQGSEA. Using immunoSEQ multiplex PCR, the repertoire was profiled, and TCRdb retains in-frame clones only, with some absent. The repertoire holds 2 million to 3 million clones, 93% seen once, with 0.36% in the top ten.

Sequencing was done on a sample of naive CD4+ T cells from PBMCs. Described subset: CD45RA+ positively selected. The sequence derives from a man between 18 and 29 years old in good health. Some clones in this sample may be carry-over from other donors' samples. J is TRBJ2-5 and V is TRBV29-1; TRBD2 matches at 11 bases. The CDR3: CSALVAGGPETQYF. Written as DNA, the CDR3 is TGCAGCGCCCTGGTAGCGGGAGGGCCGGAGACCCAGTACTTC.